These T cell receptor beta chains were read from a single sample in a study of beta chain features in type 1 diabetes. The assay was immunoSEQ multiplex PCR, and TCRdb's table has in-frame clones only and misses some. This table has about 620,000 clones, roughly a sixth appearing once. The material sequenced was naive CD4+ T cells from blood. These receptors all stem from a man younger than 35 in good health. Each CDR3 is given with its conserved first and last residue. A D gene is named only where the DNA matches it firmly. Expanded clones get a size class; other rows say once, few or many, or leave the size out.

D	V	J	size	CDR3	DNA
NA	TRBV12-5	TRBJ2-2	few	CASGLRQANTGELFF	TGTGCTAGTGGTTTGAGACAGGCGAACACCGGGGAGCTGTTTTTT
NA	TRBV2	TRBJ1-1	few	CASSEMGGSWTEAFF	TGTGCCAGCAGTGAAATGGGGGGCTCCTGGACTGAAGCTTTCTTT
TRBD1	TRBV9	TRBJ2-3	NA	CASSVAPGGADTQYF	TGTGCCAGCAGCGTAGCCCCAGGGGGCGCAGATACGCAGTATTTT
NA	TRBV29-1	TRBJ1-2	few	CSVEDRQEYYGYTF	TGCAGCGTTGAAGATCGCCAGGAATACTATGGCTACACCTTC
TRBD2	TRBV7-6	TRBJ2-1	NA	CASSYRLAGEGNEQFF	TGTGCCAGCAGCTACCGACTAGCGGGAGAAGGGAATGAGCAGTTCTTC
TRBD1	TRBV19	TRBJ1-1	few	CASTPATGGTEAFF	TGTGCCAGTACCCCAGCTACAGGGGGCACTGAAGCTTTCTTT
TRBD1	TRBV28	TRBJ1-6	few	CASRYGTDNSPLHF	TGTGCCAGCCGTTACGGGACAGATAATTCACCCCTCCACTTT
NA	TRBV4-2	TRBJ1-1	NA	CASSQEGTTRNTEAFF	TGTGCCAGCAGCCAAGAGGGCACTACAAGAAACACTGAAGCTTTCTTT
NA	TRBV7-2	TRBJ1-2	few	CASSPRSGRAPFNYGYTF	TGTGCCAGCAGCCCCAGGAGTGGGAGAGCACCCTTTAACTATGGCTACACCTTC
NA	TRBV30	TRBJ1-2	NA	CAWTGLRGYTF	TGTGCCTGGACAGGTTTGCGAGGCTACACCTTC
NA	TRBV29-1	TRBJ2-1	few	CSVPPWASRSYNEQFF	TGCAGCGTTCCACCGTGGGCGTCCCGCTCCTACAATGAGCAGTTCTTC
TRBD1	TRBV5-1	TRBJ1-1	NA	CASSAGDRLKNTEAFF	TGCGCCAGCAGCGCCGGGGACAGGCTCAAGAACACTGAAGCTTTCTTT
NA	TRBV29-1	TRBJ2-7	NA	CSVARTLTYEQYF	TGCAGCGTTGCACGGACTCTCACCTACGAGCAGTACTTC
TRBD2	TRBV5-1	TRBJ2-1	NA	CASSLPSGTYNEQFF	TGCGCCAGCAGCCTACCTAGCGGGACTTACAATGAGCAGTTCTTC
NA	TRBV2	TRBJ1-5	NA	CASTGDGNNQPQHF	TGTGCCAGCACCGGCGACGGGAACAATCAGCCCCAGCATTTT
NA	TRBV7-2	TRBJ2-5	many	CASGETQYF	TGTGCCAGCGGGGAGACCCAGTACTTC
TRBD2	TRBV29-1	TRBJ2-7	few	CSVRGREYEQYF	TGCAGCGTTCGTGGGAGGGAATACGAGCAGTACTTC
NA	TRBV28	TRBJ1-1	NA	CASSSQAREAFF	TGTGCCAGCAGTTCCCAGGCCCGGGAAGCTTTCTTT
NA	TRBV6-4	TRBJ2-5	NA	CASSAMEQWDWRETQYF	TGTGCCAGCAGTGCAATGGAGCAATGGGACTGGCGAGAGACCCAGTACTTC
NA	TRBV9	TRBJ2-7	few	CASSVEGSYEQYF	TGTGCCAGCAGCGTGGAGGGTTCCTACGAGCAGTACTTC
NA	TRBV5-4	TRBJ2-5	few	CASSLTSPLAETQYF	TGTGCCAGCAGCTTGACTAGCCCATTGGCGGAGACCCAGTACTTC
NA	TRBV7-4	TRBJ2-1	few	CASSLAGRNNEQFF	TGTGCCAGCAGCTTAGCGGGAAGAAACAATGAGCAGTTCTTC
TRBD1	TRBV7-9	TRBJ2-7	few	CASNPGTGSYEQYF	TGTGCCAGCAACCCCGGGACAGGCTCCTACGAGCAGTACTTC
TRBD1	TRBV28	TRBJ2-5	few	CASSAAGTGRETQYF	TGTGCCAGCAGTGCTGCGGGGACAGGCCGGGAGACCCAGTACTTC
NA	TRBV5-6	TRBJ2-7	few	CASSLEGRGSYEQYF	TGTGCCAGCAGCTTGGAGGGCAGGGGCTCCTACGAGCAGTACTTC
NA	TRBV7-9	TRBJ2-3	NA	CASSKGLAGQYGFADTQYF	TGTGCCAGCAGCAAGGGCCTGGCGGGGCAGTATGGTTTCGCAGATACGCAGTATTTT
TRBD1	TRBV4-1	TRBJ1-2	NA	CASSQRGDRLNYGYTF	TGCGCCAGCAGCCAGCGGGGGGACAGACTAAACTATGGCTACACCTTC
NA	TRBV5-4	TRBJ2-7	NA	CASSFEGVHYEQYF	TGTGCCAGCAGCTTTGAAGGGGTCCACTACGAGCAGTACTTC
NA	TRBV7-6	TRBJ2-6	few	CASSSYRTTKDSGANVLTF	TGTGCCAGCAGCTCTTACCGGACAACGAAGGACTCTGGGGCCAACGTCCTGACTTTC
NA	TRBV7-2	TRBJ1-1	NA	CASSVGRNTEAFF	TGTGCCAGCAGCGTGGGGCGGAACACTGAAGCTTTCTTT
TRBD2	TRBV2	TRBJ2-1	NA	CASCGLGLAGAENEQFF	TGTGCCAGCTGTGGACTAGGACTAGCGGGGGCGGAGAATGAGCAGTTCTTC
TRBD2	TRBV2	TRBJ2-3	NA	CASELAGVASTDTQYF	TGTGCCAGCGAGCTAGCGGGGGTCGCTAGCACAGATACGCAGTATTTT
NA	TRBV7-9	TRBJ2-1	few	CASSLAGIYNEQFF	TGTGCCAGCAGCTTAGCCGGGATCTACAATGAGCAGTTCTTC
TRBD1	TRBV9	TRBJ2-7	few	CASSLGQGAYEQYF	TGTGCCAGCAGCTTGGGACAGGGGGCCTACGAGCAGTACTTC
NA	TRBV2	TRBJ2-5	few	CASRADRTIGAQYF	TGTGCCAGCAGGGCGGACAGGACTATAGGGGCCCAGTACTTC
NA	TRBV7-9	TRBJ2-3	few	CASSLVRGFTDTQYF	TGTGCCAGCAGCTTGGTCCGGGGATTCACAGATACGCAGTATTTT
NA	TRBV6-1	TRBJ1-4	few	CASSAPGRGNNEKLFF	TGTGCCAGCAGTGCGCCTGGGAGGGGGAATAATGAAAAACTGTTTTTT
TRBD2	TRBV10-3	TRBJ2-1	few	CAISNLAGGLNEQFF	TGTGCCATCAGTAACCTAGCGGGGGGCCTCAATGAGCAGTTCTTC
NA	TRBV6-5	TRBJ2-7	few	CAGGTTYEQYF	TGTGCAGGAGGTACCACCTACGAGCAGTACTTC
TRBD1	TRBV29-1	TRBJ1-4	NA	CSVQRGPDEKLFF	TGCAGCGTTCAGAGGGGGCCGGATGAAAAACTGTTTTTT
NA	TRBV9	TRBJ2-2	NA	CASSVVGQNTGELFF	TGTGCCAGCAGCGTCGTGGGACAGAACACCGGGGAGCTGTTTTTT
NA	TRBV4-1	TRBJ1-6	NA	CASSQEGRQNSPLHF	TGCGCCAGCAGCCAAGAGGGCCGGCAGAATTCACCCCTCCACTTT
NA	TRBV4-1	TRBJ2-7	few	CASRPLGSSYEQYF	TGCGCCAGCAGGCCACTCGGGTCCTCCTACGAGCAGTACTTC
TRBD2	TRBV7-9	TRBJ2-1	few	CASTRRAGVSTYNEQFF	TGTGCCAGCACCAGAAGGGCGGGAGTTTCCACTTACAATGAGCAGTTCTTC
NA	TRBV18	TRBJ1-1	few	CASSYQGQVNTEAFF	TGTGCCAGCTCGTACCAGGGACAAGTGAACACTGAAGCTTTCTTT
NA	TRBV29-1	TRBJ2-1	few	CSEAGFLGNEQFF	TGCAGCGAAGCAGGGTTTTTGGGCAATGAGCAGTTCTTC
TRBD1	TRBV27	TRBJ1-6	few	CASRWGRGNSPLHF	TGTGCCAGCAGATGGGGCAGGGGGAATTCACCCCTCCACTTT
NA	TRBV5-4	TRBJ2-5	NA	CASSLIADQETQYF	TGTGCCAGCAGCTTGATCGCAGACCAAGAGACCCAGTACTTC
NA	TRBV25-1	TRBJ1-5	NA	CASSDPRQGNQPQHF	TGTGCCAGCAGTGACCCTCGACAGGGCAATCAGCCCCAGCATTTT
NA	TRBV29-1	TRBJ1-1	few	CSVLGGNTEAFF	TGCAGCGTCCTAGGTGGGAACACTGAAGCTTTCTTT